Shown below are 25 T cell receptor beta chains from a single sample sequenced in a study of control samples from healthy donors and cancer patients. Profiling relied on immunoSEQ multiplex PCR, and the TCRdb table lists in-frame clones only, not all of them. The sample lists about 120,000 clones, roughly 87% occurring once. The specimen was blood. These TCRs come from a man aged 40-55 years in good health.

This chain links TRBV5-4 with TRBJ2-2; 8 nucleotides match TRBD1. Trimming took 7 bases from V and 3 from J; bases not matched to a gene: 8. The CDR3 runs 15 residues. Germline lookup yields CDR1 SGHNT and CDR2 YYREEE (reference sequence). This CDR3 is CASGRTGHYTGELFF. Here the CDR3 DNA reads TGTGCCAGCGGTAGGACAGGGCATTACACCGGGGAGCTGTTTTTT.

This chain's CDR3 is CASRYTSGGPLQYF. The CDR3 DNA reads TGTGCCAGCAGATACACTAGCGGGGGCCCCTTGCAGTATTTT. This chain connects TRBV6-2 or TRBV6-3 to TRBJ2-3; 11 positions agree with TRBD2. CDR1 and CDR2 (germline): MNHEY, SVGEGT. The CDR3 length is 14 residues. V trimming: 6 bases; J trimming: 11 bases; junction bases outside the gene matches: 10.

The chain couples TRBV11-2 to TRBJ2-7; D call uncertain. The germline gives CDR1 SGHAT, CDR2 FQNNGV. This CDR3 has 11 residues. V lost 4 bases to trimming and J lost 3 bases, with 4 bases between them. The CDR3 DNA is TGTGCCAGCAGCTCCTTCTACGAGCAGTACTTC. Its translation is CASSSFYEQYF.

Worth noting for this clone: Other DNA sequences in the same sample also yield this CDR3. The chain joins TRBV25-1 to TRBJ1-2; TRBD1 might be the D (6 bases). The CDR3 covers 12 residues. Germline V gene sequence: CDR1 MGHDK, CDR2 SYGVNS. V lost 4 bases to trimming and J lost 7 bases, with 10 bases between them. This CDR3 reads CASSANRVGYTF. DNA for the CDR3: TGTGCCAGCAGTGCCAACAGGGTTGGCTACACCTTC.

Written as DNA, the CDR3 is TGCAGCGTAAGCCCCGGGGGGTCTGGAAACACCATATATTTT. This encodes CSVSPGGSGNTIYF. The chain carries TRBV29-1 and TRBJ1-3; the D gene is possibly TRBD1 (5 bases). Trimming left V 6 bases short and J 1 base short, with 13 bases between. This CDR3 region has 14 residues. Germline V gene lookup returns CDR1 SQVTM and CDR2 ANQGSEA.

The chain couples TRBV3-1 (or the pseudogene TRBV3-2) to TRBJ2-7, with 7 positions matching TRBD2. The CDR3 is 14 amino acids. The V and J ends lost 4 bases and 0 bases, in that order; junction bases with no gene match: 3. CDR1 LGHDT and CDR2 YNNKEL come from the germline V gene (reference sequence). Written as DNA, the CDR3 is TGTGCCAGCAGCCTACCGGGGGGCTCCTACGAGCAGTACTTC. Its translation: CASSLPGGSYEQYF.

The chain is built from TRBV18 and TRBJ1-1; D remains ambiguous. Trimming removed 5 bases from V and 1 base from J, with 8 bases in between. Germline V gene data show CDR1 as KGHSH and CDR2 as LQKENI. The CDR3 extends over 13 amino acids. CDR3 amino acids: CASSASTNTEAFF. CDR3 nucleotide sequence: TGTGCCAGCTCAGCTTCAACGAACACTGAAGCTTTCTTT. Supplemented by reference TRBV18 and TRBJ1-1, the full variable domain reads NAGVMQNPRHLVRRRGQEARLRCSPMKGHSHVYWYRQLPEEGLKFMVYLQKENIIDESGMPKERFSAEFPKEGPSILRIQQVVRGDSAAYFCASSASTNTEAFFGQGTRLTVV.

The genes are TRBV12-5 and TRBJ1-1, with TRBD1 as a possible D gene (5 bases). The CDR3 covers 13 residues. Germline-derived CDR1 and CDR2 are LGHNT and FRNRAP. Trimming cost V 4 bases and J 7 bases, with 13 bases left between them. Written as DNA, the CDR3 is TGTGCTAGTGGTTCCGCCGACAGTGATGAAGCTTTCTTT. Protein product: CASGSADSDEAFF.

This clone appeared a few times. The chain uses TRBV3-1 (or the pseudogene TRBV3-2) and TRBJ2-2; D unresolved. The CDR3 consists of 15 residues. CDR1 and CDR2 from the germline V gene are LGHDT and YNNKEL (reference sequence). Trimming stripped 4 bases from V and 2 bases from J, with 11 bases between. The CDR3 DNA reads as TGTGCCAGCAGCCCCCTGGGTTTCAACACCGGGGAGCTGTTTTTT. Translating it yields CASSPLGFNTGELFF.

The V and J genes are TRBV6-1 and TRBJ2-3; D ambiguous. CDR3 size: 15 residues. Per germline, CDR1 MNHNS and CDR2 SASEGT. The V end was cut by 1 base, the J end by 4 bases, with 12 bases between. CDR3 residues: CASSEGAILPDTQYF. The DNA for the CDR3 is TGTGCCAGCAGTGAAGGGGCCATACTGCCAGATACGCAGTATTTT.

This clone was seen more than once but under ten times. The chain combines TRBV5-6 with TRBJ1-1; D is ambiguous. Trimming removed 3 bases from V and 1 base from J, with 7 bases in between. Germline CDR1 is SGHDT and CDR2 is YYEEEE. CDR3 size: 13 residues. The CDR3 nucleotides read TGTGCCAGCAGCTCACCAAGGAACACTGAAGCTTTCTTT. As protein: CASSSPRNTEAFF.

This chain joins TRBV25-1 and TRBJ2-1, with D unclear. V was trimmed by 0 bases and J by 4 bases, leaving 16 bases between them. This CDR3 spans 17 amino acids. CDR1 is MGHDK, CDR2 SYGVNS, per germline. CDR3 bases: TGTGCCAGCAGTGAATATCAGTTATATTCCGGGTACAATGAGCAGTTCTTC. Encoded protein: CASSEYQLYSGYNEQFF.

This clone was observed a single time. The chain employs TRBV19 and TRBJ1-6; 7 bases are shared with TRBD1. CDR1 and CDR2 from the germline V gene are LNHDA and SQIVND (reference sequence). CDR3 length: 14 amino acids. The V and J ends lost 7 bases and 7 bases, in that order; junction bases with no gene match: 7. The CDR3 sequence is CASTYQGVNSPLHF. The CDR3 bases are TGTGCCAGTACTTACCAGGGGGTGAATTCACCCCTCCACTTT.

This chain's CDR3 is CSASFQPYEQYF. The CDR3 DNA reads TGCAGTGCTAGTTTTCAGCCCTACGAGCAGTACTTC. The chain recombines TRBV20-1 with TRBJ2-7; D call uncertain. V was clipped by 3 bases and J by 2 bases, with 8 bases between them. The germline gives CDR1 DFQATT, CDR2 SNEGSKA (reference sequence). This CDR3 has 12 amino acids.

This sequence joins TRBV29-1 and TRBJ2-3; TRBD1 might be the D (6 bases). The CDR3 runs 11 residues. The germline gives CDR1 SQVTM, CDR2 ANQGSEA. The V and J ends lost 4 bases and 7 bases respectively, with 9 bases between them. The CDR3 DNA reads as TGCAGCGTTGTACAGGGTTATACGCAGTATTTT. Translation gives CSVVQGYTQYF.

Details on this clone: Other DNA sequences within the sample encode an identical CDR3. The rearrangement joins TRBV27 to TRBJ2-1; the match to TRBD1 covers 9 bases. V trimming: 6 bases; J trimming: 2 bases; junction bases outside the gene matches: 5. CDR1 MNHEY and CDR2 SMNVEV come from the germline V gene (reference sequence). The CDR3 runs to 15 residues. In nucleotides, the CDR3 is TGTGCCAGCAGCCCGGGACAGGGACCCTACAATGAGCAGTTCTTC. Amino acid sequence: CASSPGQGPYNEQFF.

The V gene is TRBV11-3, the J gene TRBJ2-4, with 7 positions matching TRBD1. V lost 0 bases, J lost 6 bases, and 2 bases stayed unmatched. The length of the CDR3 is 14 residues. The germline V gene has CDR1 SGHNT and CDR2 YENEEA. DNA for the CDR3: TGTGCCAGCAGCTTAGAGCAGGGGGTAAACATTCAGTACTTC. Protein: CASSLEQGVNIQYF.

The V call is TRBV5-1, the J call TRBJ2-3; 12 nucleotides agree with TRBD2. CDR1 SGHRS and CDR2 YFSETQ come from the germline V gene. Unmatched junction bases numbered 2, after V lost 0 bases and J lost 3 bases. This CDR3 has 16 residues. Here the CDR3 reads CASSLAGTSGTDTQYF. CDR3 DNA: TGCGCCAGCAGCTTGGCCGGGACTAGCGGGACAGATACGCAGTATTTT. The full variable domain, in which reference TRBV5-1 and TRBJ2-3 provide the parts outside the CDR3, is KAGVTQTPRYLIKTRGQQVTLSCSPISGHRSVSWYQQTPGQGLQFLFEYFSETQRNKGNFPGRFSGRQFSNSRSEMNVSTLELGDSALYLCASSLAGTSGTDTQYFGPGTRLTVL.

The chain joins TRBV11-2 to TRBJ1-1, with D perhaps matching TRBD1 (5 bases). CDR3 size: 13 residues. The germline CDR1 and CDR2 sequences are SGHAT and FQNNGV. V was cut by 7 bases and J by 6 bases, with 15 bases left in between. The CDR3: CASNDRHGPEAFF. In DNA form, the CDR3 reads TGTGCCAGCAACGACAGACACGGCCCTGAAGCTTTCTTT.

The chain carries TRBV25-1 and TRBJ2-3; no clear D gene. Germline values: CDR1 MGHDK, CDR2 SYGVNS. The V end lost 4 bases, the J end lost 5 bases, and 4 bases lay between the germline ends. This CDR3 is 11 amino acids long. The CDR3 DNA reads TGTGCCAGCAGTGCCCGAGATACGCAGTATTTT. It codes for CASSARDTQYF.

This chain links TRBV30 with TRBJ2-7, with D perhaps matching TRBD1 (6 bases). Germline lookup yields CDR1 GTSNPN and CDR2 SVGIG (reference sequence). This CDR3 contains 12 residues. The germline V and J ends were trimmed by 8 bases and 2 bases, with 13 bases remaining between them. The CDR3 DNA follows: TGTGCCCTCGTGGCAGGGGCCTACGAGCAGTACTTC. Protein: CALVAGAYEQYF.

The chain employs TRBV7-9 and TRBJ1-2; D is unresolved. Trimming shortened V by 5 bases and J by 4 bases, and 5 bases separated the two germline ends. Germline loops: CDR1 SEHNR, CDR2 FQNEAQ (reference sequence). The CDR3 runs to 11 residues. The chain's CDR3 is CASSPSYGYTF. DNA for the CDR3: TGTGCCAGCAGCCCTTCCTATGGCTACACCTTC.

V usage is TRBV5-5 and J usage is TRBJ1-1; D gene uncertain. The germline CDR1 and CDR2 sequences are SGHKS and YYEKEE (reference sequence). V was shortened by 2 bases and J by 3 bases, with 11 bases between the two germline ends. The CDR3 is made up of 14 amino acids. The CDR3, as DNA: TGTGCCAGCAGCTTTAGCCGGGAGGACACTGAAGCTTTCTTT. Translated: CASSFSREDTEAFF. Combining the CDR3 with reference TRBV5-5 and TRBJ1-1 gives the whole variable domain DAGVTQSPTHLIKTRGQQVTLRCSPISGHKSVSWYQQVLGQGPQFIFQYYEKEERGRGNFPDRFSARQFPNYSSELNVNALLLGDSALYLCASSFSREDTEAFFGQGTRLTVV.

This clone was found once. V and J are TRBV24-1 and TRBJ2-2, with D maybe TRBD2 (7 bases). The length of the CDR3 is 15 residues. The germline V gene encodes CDR1 KGHDR and CDR2 SFDVKD. V lost 5 bases and J 3 bases, leaving 12 bases between the germline ends. The CDR3 nucleotides are TGTGCCACCAGTGGGGAGGGACACTACACCGGGGAGCTGTTTTTT. This translates into CATSGEGHYTGELFF.

The genes are TRBV5-5 and TRBJ2-5, with D unclear. Trimming pared 6 bases from V and 0 bases from J, leaving 18 bases between. The CDR3 length is 16 residues. Germline CDR1 reads SGHKS; CDR2 reads YYEKEE (reference sequence). The CDR3 is CASTSYGTQYQETQYF. CDR3 DNA sequence: TGTGCCAGCACCTCATATGGTACACAGTACCAAGAGACCCAGTACTTC.